Below are 10 T cell receptor beta chains sequenced from a single sample in a study of human T cells and chemical hapten exposure. Time point in this sample: patch test 1, 2 weeks after DPC sensitization. Noted treatment: therapeutic diphenylcyclopropenone sensitization with weekly scalp DPC. TCRdb passed the RACE reads through MiXCR, listing each CDR3 protein once. This table has about 360,000 distinct CDR3 sequences, approximately 6.9% appearing once. Source: whole blood, taken in connection with sensitization to the hapten diphenylcyclopropenone (DPC). All receptors come from a woman aged 18 to 35 with alopecia areata. Some clones in this sample may be carry-over from other donors' samples.

In this sample, this clonotype turned up a few times. V usage is TRBV7-8 and J usage is TRBJ1-5; D not resolved. The CDR3 spans 17 residues. V lost 4 bases and J 0 bases, leaving 16 bases between the germline ends. Germline CDR1 is SGHVS and CDR2 is FQNEAQ. The CDR3 loop reads CASSSSEGSYSNQPQHF. DNA of the CDR3: TGTGCCAGCAGCTCCTCCGAGGGCTCGTATAGCAATCAGCCCCAGCATTTT.

The V gene is TRBV5-6, the J gene TRBJ1-4; D might be TRBD1 (5 bases). V was shortened by 3 bases and J by 7 bases, with 28 bases between the two germline ends. The CDR3 length is 19 residues. The germline CDR1 and CDR2 sequences are SGHDT and YYEEEE. Here the CDR3 reads CASSSLRDSAVEASEKLFF. The DNA for the CDR3 is TGTGCCAGCAGCTCTCTCCGGGACTCGGCGGTGGAAGCGAGTGAAAAACTGTTTTTT.

J is TRBJ1-2 and V is TRBV5-1; 7 bases align to TRBD1. The V gene end was trimmed by 7 bases and the J gene end by 5 bases; junction bases not matched to a gene: 14. Germline CDR1 SGHRS, CDR2 YFSETQ. This CDR3 comprises 15 residues. The CDR3 coding sequence is TGCGCCAGCTCGAAGGCAGAGGGGGCTTGGTATGGCTACACCTTC. Its translation is CASSKAEGAWYGYTF.

There are a few counts of this clonotype. The chain has TRBV5-1 and TRBJ1-4; 11 bases fit TRBD1. With V trimmed by 3 bases and J by 7 bases, 5 bases remained unmatched. The germline V gene encodes CDR1 SGHRS and CDR2 YFSETQ. This CDR3 comprises 15 residues. The CDR3 DNA follows: TGCGCCAGCAGCTCAACCGGGACAGGGGGTGAAAAACTGTTTTTT. Protein product: CASSSTGTGGEKLFF.

This chain connects TRBV20-1 to TRBJ2-7; D may match TRBD1 or TRBD2 (6 bases each). The length of the CDR3 is 15 residues. V was clipped by 6 bases and J by 2 bases, with 20 bases between them. Per germline, CDR1 DFQATT and CDR2 SNEGSKA (reference sequence). The DNA for the CDR3 is TGCAGTGCCCTAGGGGGGAGACCCGCCACCTACGAGCAGTACTTC. Protein product: CSALGGRPATYEQYF.

This clonotype has a handful of counts. The chain employs TRBV9 and TRBJ1-6; D remains unclear. In germline, CDR1 is SGDLS, CDR2 YYNGEE. The CDR3 is 13 amino acids. Trimming removed 6 bases at V and 6 bases at J, with 10 bases between. The CDR3 coding sequence is TGTGCCAGCACTGAAGGGTCTAATTCACCCCTCCACTTT. Translation gives CASTEGSNSPLHF.

The chain links TRBV6-6 to TRBJ2-2; D is tentatively TRBD1 or TRBD2 (5 bases each). This CDR3 has 14 amino acids. Trimming stripped 6 bases from V and 6 bases from J, with 14 bases between. The germline CDR1 and CDR2 sequences are MNHNY and SVGAGI (reference sequence). CDR3 sequence reads: CASRAATGPGELFF. CDR3 bases: TGTGCCAGCAGAGCGGCGACGGGGCCCGGGGAGCTGTTTTTT.

The sample holds a few counts of this clonotype. V and J are TRBV4-3 and TRBJ2-7; D not certain. Germline values: CDR1 LGHNA, CDR2 YSLEER. The V end was cut by 0 bases, the J end by 3 bases, with 9 bases between. The CDR3 sequence is 14 residues long. The CDR3 loop is CASSQDTQDYEQYF. CDR3 DNA sequence: TGCGCCAGCAGCCAAGATACGCAGGACTACGAGCAGTACTTC.

The chain employs TRBV3-1 and TRBJ1-6; tentatively, D is TRBD1 (5 bases). Germline values: CDR1 LGHDT, CDR2 YNNKEL (reference sequence). The CDR3 runs 14 residues. Trimming left V 7 bases short and J 10 bases short, with 17 bases between. CDR3 DNA: TGTGCCAGCACCATAGAAGGGGCTCGCTCACCCCTCCACTTT. It yields the protein CASTIEGARSPLHF.

The rearrangement uses TRBV28 and TRBJ2-1, with 15 bases fitting TRBD2. CDR3 size: 17 residues. Losses at the gene ends were 4 bases for V and 9 bases for J; bases not matched to a gene: 10. From germline, CDR1 is MDHEN and CDR2 SYDVKM. CDR3 in amino acids: CASSWTSGGASISEQFF. Here the CDR3 DNA reads TGTGCCAGCAGTTGGACTAGCGGGGGGGCCTCGATCTCTGAGCAGTTCTTC.